A single sample gave rise to the 21 T cell receptor beta chains below, sequenced in a study of T cells after posttransplantation cyclophosphamide. Cells defined as naive were viable CD3+CD4+ or CD3+CD8+ and CCR7+CD45RA+CD45RO-CD95-CD27+CD28+. Sequencing was performed with immunoSEQ multiplex PCR; in TCRdb, only in-frame clones are kept and a portion is missing. The sample consists of fewer than 35,000 clones, about 91% of them appearing once. Sequencing was carried out using naive CD4+ T cells sorted from blood. The source is a man in his thirties or forties in good health and a related stem cell transplant donor.

The chain uses TRBV5-4 and TRBJ2-1; D is unclear. The CDR3 is 14 residues long. CDR1 is SGHNT and CDR2 is YYREEE in the germline V gene (reference sequence). V was cut by 4 bases and J by 4 bases, with 12 bases left in between. The CDR3 loop reads CASSPSVQYNEQFF. The CDR3 DNA reads TGTGCCAGCAGCCCAAGTGTCCAGTACAATGAGCAGTTCTTC.

The rearrangement uses TRBV19 and TRBJ2-1; 15 bases line up with TRBD2. V gave up 5 bases and J gave up 9 bases; unmatched junction bases: 5. Germline V gene data show CDR1 as LNHDA and CDR2 as SQIVND (reference sequence). The CDR3 contains 15 residues. The CDR3 sequence: CASSWTSGGASEQFF. CDR3 coding DNA: TGTGCCAGTAGTTGGACTAGCGGGGGGGCCAGTGAGCAGTTCTTC.

This rearrangement joins TRBV5-1 to TRBJ2-7, with D perhaps matching TRBD1 (5 bases). This CDR3 is 13 amino acids long. The germline V gene encodes CDR1 SGHRS and CDR2 YFSETQ. Trimming took 1 base from V and 7 from J, leaving 12 bases between them. This chain's CDR3 is CASSLSRAGEQYF. For the CDR3, the DNA is TGCGCCAGCAGCTTGTCCAGGGCTGGTGAGCAGTACTTC.

The V and J genes are TRBV28 and TRBJ2-5, with 7 positions matching TRBD2. The trim removed 5 bases at V and 4 bases at J, leaving 19 bases unmatched. This CDR3 has 18 residues. In germline, CDR1 is MDHEN, CDR2 SYDVKM. CDR3 in DNA: TGTGCCAGCAGTCCGTCTGGGCGGGGGACGATCGGGGGAGAGACCCAGTACTTC. It specifies CASSPSGRGTIGGETQYF.

The chain recombines TRBV5-1 with TRBJ1-1; TRBD1 matches 8 bases. This CDR3 contains 14 residues. Germline-derived CDR1 and CDR2 are SGHRS and YFSETQ. V was clipped by 4 bases and J by 0 bases; unmatched bases: 2. The CDR3 sequence: CASSLGQVNTEAFF. The CDR3 DNA reads TGCGCCAGCAGCCTGGGACAGGTGAACACTGAAGCTTTCTTT.

V gene TRBV5-1 combines with J gene TRBJ2-2; TRBD2 is a possible D gene (5 bases). Germline assignment: CDR1 SGHRS and CDR2 YFSETQ. Trimming cost V 4 bases and J 3 bases, with 13 bases left between them. The CDR3 totals 15 residues. The CDR3 DNA follows: TGCGCCAGCAGCAGGAAGCCGAGGGACACCGGGGAGCTGTTTTTT. It translates to CASSRKPRDTGELFF.

This clone has a single count. The genes are TRBV5-1 and TRBJ2-7; 8 bases map to TRBD1. V lost 2 bases to trimming and J lost 5 bases; unmatched junction nucleotides: 6. In germline, CDR1 is SGHRS, CDR2 YFSETQ. This CDR3 contains 14 residues. This CDR3 is CASSLGTGTNEQYF. The DNA of the CDR3 is TGCGCCAGCAGCTTAGGGACAGGAACCAACGAGCAGTACTTC. The whole variable domain, filled in from reference TRBV5-1 and TRBJ2-7, reads KAGVTQTPRYLIKTRGQQVTLSCSPISGHRSVSWYQQTPGQGLQFLFEYFSETQRNKGNFPGRFSGRQFSNSRSEMNVSTLELGDSALYLCASSLGTGTNEQYFGPGTRLTVT.

This clone was seen once. The chain is built from TRBV2 and TRBJ2-7, with a weak D call TRBD1 (5 bases). The CDR3 has 14 amino acids. Trimming left V 4 bases short and J 3 bases short, with 13 bases between. Germline V gene data show CDR1 as SNHLY and CDR2 as FYNNEI. The CDR3 loop is CASSAKGPNYEQYF. CDR3 coding DNA: TGTGCCAGCAGTGCTAAGGGGCCAAACTACGAGCAGTACTTC.

This clone was seen just once. The gene calls are TRBV5-4 and TRBJ2-3; D is undetermined. Trimming stripped 4 bases from V and 2 bases from J, with 11 bases between. This CDR3 region has 14 residues. Germline-derived CDR1 and CDR2 are SGHNT and YYREEE (reference sequence). The CDR3 loop is CASSPVPFTDTQYF. In DNA, the CDR3 is TGTGCCAGCAGCCCGGTTCCCTTCACAGATACGCAGTATTTT.

V gene TRBV28 combines with J gene TRBJ1-4; 7 positions match TRBD1. Trimming took 9 bases from V and 6 from J; bases not matched to a gene: 16. The CDR3 is 16 amino acids. CDR1 is MDHEN, CDR2 SYDVKM, per germline. The CDR3 nucleotides read TGTGCCAGTAGTCCTCCTACAGGGGCGCTGGATGAAAAACTGTTTTTT. Protein: CASSPPTGALDEKLFF.

V gene TRBV7-2 combines with J gene TRBJ2-7; 8 nucleotides line up with TRBD2. From germline, CDR1 is SGHTA and CDR2 FQGNSA. The CDR3 spans 14 residues. Losses at the gene ends were 1 base for V and 3 bases for J; bases not matched to a gene: 2. For the CDR3, the DNA is TGTGCCAGCAGCTTAGATAGCGGGAACTACGAGCAGTACTTC. Protein sequence: CASSLDSGNYEQYF.

The rearrangement links TRBV9 to TRBJ1-6; the D is unclear. This CDR3 contains 14 residues. V lost 4 bases, J lost 7 bases, and 12 bases lay in between. Germline assignment: CDR1 SGDLS and CDR2 YYNGEE. The CDR3 nucleotides read TGTGCCAGCAGCCAGGCCGGTACCAATTCACCCCTCCACTTT. It is translated as CASSQAGTNSPLHF.

The V call is TRBV9, the J call TRBJ1-4; D might be TRBD1 (6 bases). CDR1 and CDR2 from the germline V gene are SGDLS and YYNGEE. The CDR3 contains 14 residues. V dropped 3 bases and J dropped 4 bases, with 10 bases sitting between them. DNA of the CDR3: TGTGCCAGCAGCGCCGGGACATATAATGAAAAACTGTTTTTT. Residues: CASSAGTYNEKLFF.

This chain joins TRBV5-4 and TRBJ1-1; 7 bases match TRBD1. The CDR3 has 15 amino acids. Trimming at V came to 3 bases and at J to 1 base, leaving 6 bases not matched to a gene. From germline, CDR1 is SGHNT and CDR2 YYREEE (reference sequence). CDR3 nucleotides: TGTGCCAGCAGCTGGGGTAGGACAGGGAACACTGAAGCTTTCTTT. Residues: CASSWGRTGNTEAFF.

The chain joins TRBV11-2 to TRBJ1-1, with 7 bases aligning to TRBD1. The V gene's germline CDR1 is SGHAT and CDR2 FQNNGV. Trimming removed 2 bases from V and 5 bases from J; junction bases left unmatched: 8. The CDR3 length is 15 residues. The chain's CDR3 is CASSLLGGAGTEAFF. The CDR3 DNA follows: TGTGCCAGCAGCTTATTAGGGGGCGCGGGGACTGAAGCTTTCTTT.

This sequence joins TRBV10-3 and TRBJ2-5; D call uncertain. The CDR3 covers 16 residues. In germline, CDR1 is ENHRY, CDR2 SYGVKD. The V and J ends lost 0 bases and 2 bases respectively, with 13 bases between them. The CDR3 sequence: CAISESVALIQETQYF. The CDR3 DNA sequence: TGTGCCATCAGTGAGTCTGTAGCTTTGATTCAAGAGACCCAGTACTTC.

The CDR3 sequence: CASSLAFASGEGETQYF. The CDR3 DNA reads TGCGCCAGCAGCTTGGCATTTGCTAGCGGGGAGGGAGAGACCCAGTACTTC. The genes are TRBV5-1 and TRBJ2-5, with 9 positions matching TRBD2. The germline gives CDR1 SGHRS, CDR2 YFSETQ. Germline trimming cut 0 bases from V and 4 bases from J; bases unmatched to any gene: 10. This CDR3 contains 17 residues.

The chain employs TRBV5-6 and TRBJ2-6; possible D gene TRBD1, 6 bases. The CDR3 is 15 residues long. Germline V gene lookup returns CDR1 SGHDT and CDR2 YYEEEE. V was cut by 0 bases and J by 2 bases, with 6 bases left in between. DNA for the CDR3: TGTGCCAGCAGCTTGGAGGGGGCTGGGGCCAACGTCCTGACTTTC. Its translation is CASSLEGAGANVLTF. The full variable domain, rest sourced from reference TRBV5-6 and TRBJ2-6, is DAGVTQSPTHLIKTRGQQVTLRCSPKSGHDTVSWYQQALGQGPQFIFQYYEEEERQRGNFPDRFSGHQFPNYSSELNVNALLLGDSALYLCASSLEGAGANVLTFGAGSRLTVL.

The chain couples TRBV5-1 to TRBJ1-2; TRBD1 matches 7 bases. The CDR3 is made up of 13 amino acids. Looked up from germline, CDR1 is SGHRS and CDR2 is YFSETQ. The J segment lost 8 bases and the V segment lost 3 bases, leaving 7 bases of the junction unmatched. CDR3 protein: CASSSGTAPGYTF. The CDR3 coding sequence is TGCGCCAGCAGCTCTGGGACAGCGCCCGGCTACACCTTC.

This chain joins TRBV5-1 and TRBJ2-5, with a possible D match to TRBD1 (5 bases). In germline, CDR1 is SGHRS, CDR2 YFSETQ. Trimming cost V 4 bases and J 5 bases, with 21 bases left between them. There are 16 residues in the CDR3. This chain's CDR3 is CASSPFDPQDMETQYF. DNA of the CDR3: TGCGCCAGCAGCCCCTTCGACCCACAGGATATGGAGACCCAGTACTTC.

This clone was seen once. The chain is built from TRBV7-3 and TRBJ1-3; 12 nucleotides match TRBD1. Unmatched junction bases numbered 9, after V lost 5 bases and J lost 4 bases. There are 17 residues in the CDR3. Per the germline V gene, CDR1 is SGHTA and CDR2 is FQGTGA. Written as DNA, the CDR3 is TGTGCCAGCAGCCCAGCGGGACAGGGGGCGCCGGGAAACACCATATATTTT. The encoded protein is CASSPAGQGAPGNTIYF.